This T cell receptor beta chain was recorded in a study of T cell repertoires in cytomegalovirus infection. The CDR3 consists of 12 residues. Trimming took 3 bases from V and 3 from J, leaving 5 bases between them. CDR1 LGHNT and CDR2 FRNRAP come from the germline V gene. Regarding this clonotype: Its antigen is unidentified.

Each CDR3 protein gets one entry after TCRdb re-called the reads with MiXCR. Of around 900,000 distinct CDR3 sequences listed, roughly 31% are singletons. The sample consisted of cultured CD8+ T cells from PBMCs, taken from culture after CMV antigen stimulation. This receptor was taken from a human donor in good health (CMV status not recorded). Some clones in this sample may be carry-over from other donors' samples. This sequence joins TRBV12-5 and TRBJ2-5; the D is unclear. CDR3 sequence: CASGFMEETQYF. CDR3 DNA sequence: TGTGCTAGTGGTTTCATGGAAGAGACCCAGTACTTC.